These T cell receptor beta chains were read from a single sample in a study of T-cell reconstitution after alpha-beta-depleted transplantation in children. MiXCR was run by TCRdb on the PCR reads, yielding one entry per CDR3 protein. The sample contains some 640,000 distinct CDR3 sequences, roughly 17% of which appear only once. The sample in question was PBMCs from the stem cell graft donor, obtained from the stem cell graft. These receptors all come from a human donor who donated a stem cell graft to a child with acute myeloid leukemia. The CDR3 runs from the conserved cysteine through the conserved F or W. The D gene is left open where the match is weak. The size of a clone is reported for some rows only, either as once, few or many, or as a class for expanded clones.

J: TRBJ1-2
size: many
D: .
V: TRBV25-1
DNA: TGTGCCAGCAGTGACGGGGGGGGACCTACTAACTATGGCTACACCTTC
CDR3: CASSDGGGPTNYGYTF

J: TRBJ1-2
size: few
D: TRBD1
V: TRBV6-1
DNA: TGTGCCAGCAGAAGGGGACAGGGGCTTTATGGCTACACCTTC
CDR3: CASRRGQGLYGYTF

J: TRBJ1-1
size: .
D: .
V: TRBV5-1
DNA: TGCGCCAGCAGCTTGCAGGCTAGAGAGACTGAAGCTTTCTTT
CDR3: CASSLQARETEAFF

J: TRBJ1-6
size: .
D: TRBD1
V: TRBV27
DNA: TGTGCCAGCAGTTTATCGGGGACAGGGAGGGGATCACCCCTCCACTTT
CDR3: CASSLSGTGRGSPLHF

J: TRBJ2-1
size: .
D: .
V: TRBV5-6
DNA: TGTGCCAGCAGCTTGGACATGCCCATCTACAATGAGCAGTTCTTC
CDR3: CASSLDMPIYNEQFF

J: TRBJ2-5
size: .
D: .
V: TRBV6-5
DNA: TGTGCCAGCAGCTATTTCCCTCTCGAGGGAAAGACCCAGTACTTC
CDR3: CASSYFPLEGKTQYF

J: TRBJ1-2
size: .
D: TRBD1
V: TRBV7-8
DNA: TGTGCCAGCAGCTCAGGGACAGGGACTATCTATGGCTACACCTTC
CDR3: CASSSGTGTIYGYTF

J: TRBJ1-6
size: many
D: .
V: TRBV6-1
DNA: TGTGCCAGCAGTGAAAATTCACCCCTCCACTTT
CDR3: CASSENSPLHF

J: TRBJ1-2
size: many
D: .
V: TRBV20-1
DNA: TGCAGTGCTAGTGGGCAGAGAAGACGTAACTATGGCTACACCTTC
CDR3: CSASGQRRRNYGYTF

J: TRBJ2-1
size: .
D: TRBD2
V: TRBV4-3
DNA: TGCGCCAGCAGCCAAGATGGAGTGGCGGGGGGGCCCCATGAGCAGTTCTTC
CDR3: CASSQDGVAGGPHEQFF

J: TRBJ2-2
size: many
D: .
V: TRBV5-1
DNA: TGCGCCAGCAGCTACAACCCTTCGAACACCGGGGAGCTGTTTTTT
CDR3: CASSYNPSNTGELFF

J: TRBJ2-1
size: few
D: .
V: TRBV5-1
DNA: TGCGCCAGCGGGGGCGCTACAATGGGATCCTACAATGAGCAGTTCTTC
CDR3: CASGGATMGSYNEQFF

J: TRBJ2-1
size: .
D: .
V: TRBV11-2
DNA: TGTGCCAGCAGCTTAGTCGTCAGGGACAATGAGCAGTTCTTC
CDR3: CASSLVVRDNEQFF

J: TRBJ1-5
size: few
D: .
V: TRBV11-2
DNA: TGTGCCAGCAGCTTAGAGAGGGCCGTGCCGCCCCAGCATTTT
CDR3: CASSLERAVPPQHF

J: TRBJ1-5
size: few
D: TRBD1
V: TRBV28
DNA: TGTGCCAGCAGTTTTCAAGGACAGGGGCGGAATCAGCCCCAGCATTTT
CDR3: CASSFQGQGRNQPQHF

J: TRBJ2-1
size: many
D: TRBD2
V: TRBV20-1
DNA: TGCAGTGCAACCGGGACTAGCGGGGGCCAACCTAATGAGCAGTTCTTC
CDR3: CSATGTSGGQPNEQFF

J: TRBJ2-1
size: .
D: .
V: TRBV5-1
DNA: TGCGCCAGCAGCTATACTACGGATGAGCAGTTCTTC
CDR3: CASSYTTDEQFF

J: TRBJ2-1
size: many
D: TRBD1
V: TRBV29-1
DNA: TGCAGCGTTGAAGAAGGGGGCGGTAATGAGCAGTTCTTC
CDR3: CSVEEGGGNEQFF

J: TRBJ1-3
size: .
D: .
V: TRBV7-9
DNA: TGTGCCAGCAGCTCCACAGGACTCTTCTCTGGAAACACCATATATTTT
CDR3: CASSSTGLFSGNTIYF

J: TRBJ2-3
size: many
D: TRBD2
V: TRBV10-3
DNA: TGTGCCACCACGGACCAAGCGGGGGTTCCCACAGATACGCAGTATTTT
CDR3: CATTDQAGVPTDTQYF

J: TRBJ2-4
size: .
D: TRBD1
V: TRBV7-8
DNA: TGTGCCAGCAGCTTAGCCGACAGGGGGACCCTTGCCAAAAACATTCAGTACTTC
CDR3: CASSLADRGTLAKNIQYF

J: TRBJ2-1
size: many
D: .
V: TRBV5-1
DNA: TGCGCCAGCTCTTGGGGTAACTCCTACAATGAGCAGTTCTTC
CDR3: CASSWGNSYNEQFF

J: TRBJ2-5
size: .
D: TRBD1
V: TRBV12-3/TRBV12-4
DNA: TGTGCCAGCAGTTCCCGGGACAGGGGTCCAGAGGCTTGGCTTGGAAAGACCCAGTACTTC
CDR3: CASSSRDRGPEAWLGKTQYF

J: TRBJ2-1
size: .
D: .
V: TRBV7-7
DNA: TGTGCCAGCAGTTTAGACAGCCGCAATGAGCAGTTCTTC
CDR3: CASSLDSRNEQFF

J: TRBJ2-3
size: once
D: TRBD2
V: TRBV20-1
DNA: TGCAGTGCTAGAGGCGAGCGGGGGGAGACAGATACGCCGTATTTT
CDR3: CSARGERGETDTPYF

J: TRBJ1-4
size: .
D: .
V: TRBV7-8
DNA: TGTGCCAGCAGCCCCCAGGAGGGTCGGGAGGAAAAACTGTTTTTT
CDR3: CASSPQEGREEKLFF

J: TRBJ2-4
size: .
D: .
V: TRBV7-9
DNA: TGTGCCAGCTTGGACATGACAAACATTCAGTACTTC
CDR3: CASLDMTNIQYF

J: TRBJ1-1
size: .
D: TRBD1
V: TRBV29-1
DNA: TGCAGCGTTGAACGCCAGACAGGGGGCACTGAAGCTTTCTTT
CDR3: CSVERQTGGTEAFF

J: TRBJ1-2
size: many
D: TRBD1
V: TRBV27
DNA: TGTGCCAGCAGTTTATCGGGACAGGACTTCTATGGCTACACCTTC
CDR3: CASSLSGQDFYGYTF

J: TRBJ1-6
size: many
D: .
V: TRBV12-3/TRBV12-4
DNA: TGTGCCAGCAGTTCCACTTTTAATTCACCCCTCCACTTT
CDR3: CASSSTFNSPLHF

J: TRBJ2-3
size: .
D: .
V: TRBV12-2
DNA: TGTGCAAGTCGCTTAGCGGTGGATACGCAGTATTTT
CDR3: CASRLAVDTQYF

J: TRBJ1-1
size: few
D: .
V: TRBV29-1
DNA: TGCAGCGCAGGAGTTATCAACACTGAAGCTTTCTTT
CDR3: CSAGVINTEAFF

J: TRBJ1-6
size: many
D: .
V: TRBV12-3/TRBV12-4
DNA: TGTGCCAGCAGCCTCCCAGGCAGTTCACCCCTCCACTTT
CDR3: CASSLPGSSPLHF

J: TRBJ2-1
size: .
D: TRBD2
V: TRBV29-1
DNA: TGCAGCGTTGGAGTGGGGACTAGCGGGGGACCCTACAATGAGCAGTTCTTC
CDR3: CSVGVGTSGGPYNEQFF

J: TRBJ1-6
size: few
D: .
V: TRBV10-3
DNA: TGTGCCATCAGTGAGTCTAACAACTCACCCCTCCACTTT
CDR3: CAISESNNSPLHF

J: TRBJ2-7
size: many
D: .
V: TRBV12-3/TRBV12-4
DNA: TGTGCCAGCAGTCCGGCACCTCCCTACGAGCAGTACTTC
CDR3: CASSPAPPYEQYF

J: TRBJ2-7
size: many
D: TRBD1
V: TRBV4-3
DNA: TGCGCCAGCAGCCAAGATTTGGGGACAGGGGATAGGCAGTACTTC
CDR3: CASSQDLGTGDRQYF

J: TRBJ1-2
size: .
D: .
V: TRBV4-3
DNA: TGCGCCAGCAGCCAAGATCCCCCGATGGGGAGTCCAAAGGATGGCTACACCTTC
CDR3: CASSQDPPMGSPKDGYTF

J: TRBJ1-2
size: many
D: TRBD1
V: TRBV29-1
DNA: TGCAGCGCCGGCCCGGGACAGGGTTTCTACACCTTC
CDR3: CSAGPGQGFYTF

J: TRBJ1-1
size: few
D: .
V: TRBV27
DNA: TGTGCCAGCAGTTTATCCTTCAGGGGCTTGGATTACACTGAAGCTTTCTTT
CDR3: CASSLSFRGLDYTEAFF

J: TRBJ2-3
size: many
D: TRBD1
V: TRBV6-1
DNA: TGTGCCAGCAGTGGGGACAGTAGCACAGATACGCAGTATTTT
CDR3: CASSGDSSTDTQYF

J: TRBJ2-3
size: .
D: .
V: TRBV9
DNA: TGTGCCAGCAGCCTAGGGCCCATTCTAGCGTACACAGATACGCAGTATTTT
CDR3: CASSLGPILAYTDTQYF

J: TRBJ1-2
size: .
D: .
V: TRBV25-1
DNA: TGTGCCAGCAGTGAAGGTCCAGGGAACGGCTACACCTTC
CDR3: CASSEGPGNGYTF

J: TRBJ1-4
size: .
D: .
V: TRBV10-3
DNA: TGTGCCATCAGTGATCCAGACTCTACTAATGAAAAACTGTTTTTT
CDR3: CAISDPDSTNEKLFF

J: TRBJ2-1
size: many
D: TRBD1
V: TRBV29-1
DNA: TGCAGCGTTGATGGTCTGACAGGGGGCAGCTCCTACAATGAGCAGTTCTTC
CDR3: CSVDGLTGGSSYNEQFF

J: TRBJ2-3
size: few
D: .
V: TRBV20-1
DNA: TGCAGTGCTAGAGAGCTCCTACCGAGGACAGATACGCAGTATTTT
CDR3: CSARELLPRTDTQYF

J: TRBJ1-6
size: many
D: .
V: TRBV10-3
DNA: TGTGCCATCAGTGGGGACCTTAATTCACCCCTCCACTTT
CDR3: CAISGDLNSPLHF

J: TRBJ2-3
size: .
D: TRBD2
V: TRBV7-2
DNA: TGTGCCAGCAGCTTAGCCCAAGTCGGGACTAGGGCAGATACGCAGTATTTT
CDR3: CASSLAQVGTRADTQYF

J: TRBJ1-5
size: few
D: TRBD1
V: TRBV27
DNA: TGTGCCAGCAGTCTGGACAGGGGGGGGGTGCCCCAGCATTTT
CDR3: CASSLDRGGVPQHF

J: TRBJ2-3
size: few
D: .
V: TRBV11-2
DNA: TGTGCCAGCAGCCGATTGTGGGATACGCAGTATTTT
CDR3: CASSRLWDTQYF

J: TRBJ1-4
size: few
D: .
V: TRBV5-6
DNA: TGTGCCAGCAGTCCTCGGGCGGCAACTAATGAAAAACTGTTTTTT
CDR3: CASSPRAATNEKLFF

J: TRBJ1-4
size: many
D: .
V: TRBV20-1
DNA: TGCAGTGCTAGGGACTCCCTTAATGAAAAACTGTTTTTT
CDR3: CSARDSLNEKLFF

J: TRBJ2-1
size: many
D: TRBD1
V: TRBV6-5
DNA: TGTGCCAGCAGTTACAAGGGACAGGGGGGGTTCAATGAGCAGTTCTTC
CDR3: CASSYKGQGGFNEQFF

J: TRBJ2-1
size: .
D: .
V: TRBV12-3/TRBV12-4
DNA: TGTGCCAGCAGTCGAGGCGGGATATATGAGCAGTTCTTC
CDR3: CASSRGGIYEQFF